The clone carrying this TCR beta chain was observed a single time. Its specificity is unknown. The CDR3 length is 16 residues. The germline CDR1 and CDR2 sequences are MDHEN and SYDVKM. Losses at the gene ends were 5 bases for V and 3 bases for J; bases not matched to a gene: 9. The data were produced by immunoSEQ multiplex PCR, yet TCRdb's version contains in-frame clones alone and is incomplete. Of roughly 2 million clones in the sample, about 95% were seen once. The sample belongs to a study of shared clonotypes between healthy human individuals. In the study overall: Each donor's CD8 memory used one plate, CD8 naive two, each CD4 subset three. Findings and limits, study-wide: Clonotypes which were not shared had lower generation probabilities than clonotypes that all four donors shared. In the sorted subsets, rarefaction showed sequencing was incomplete despite large depth. Represented diversity, genetic and exposure-history alike, was limited by few donors.

The naive CD8 population came from CD45RO-negative cells selected for CCR7, without terminally differentiated effector memory CD45RA+ cells. The V call is TRBV28, the J call TRBJ2-3; 9 positions match TRBD2. Material: naive CD8+ T cells sorted from blood. This TCR was sampled from a young man in good health. CDR3 coding DNA: TGTGCCAGCAGTACTCTTAGCGGGGGCGAGACAGATACGCAGTATTTT. Its protein is CASSTLSGGETDTQYF.